A selection of T cell receptor beta chains follows, all from one sample in a study of CD8+CD57+ T cells in acquired aplastic anemia. TCRdb processed the reads anew with MiXCR; each CDR3 protein has one entry. The data hold 400,000 to 450,000 distinct CDR3 sequences, with around 68% observed a single time. Sample: sorted CD4+, CD8+, or CD8+CD57+ T cells (not recorded which) from PBMCs. These TCRs come from a human donor in good health, serving as a control. The CDR3 runs from the conserved cysteine through the conserved F or W. D genes are given only for firm matches.

.	TRBV5-1	TRBJ2-1	CASSLEGGRNEQFF
TRBD1	TRBV12-3/TRBV12-4	TRBJ1-5	CASTWDRAANQLQHF
TRBD1	TRBV5-5	TRBJ1-1	CASSPLDRDEAFF
TRBD1	TRBV20-1	TRBJ1-2	CSASAGGQPHGYTF
.	TRBV7-9	TRBJ2-5	CASSLGQGPQNGYQYF
TRBD2	TRBV29-1	TRBJ2-1	CSAYRGLATDGQFF
TRBD1	TRBV19	TRBJ1-3	CATTLDRGPGNTIYF
.	TRBV10-2	TRBJ1-4	CASSDQGATNEKLFF
TRBD1	TRBV7-8	TRBJ1-6	CASSVDRGGSSFHF
.	TRBV25-1	TRBJ2-1	CASHGAGGMSYNEQFF
TRBD2	TRBV9	TRBJ2-5	CASSSRRGGMETEYF
.	TRBV2	TRBJ1-1	CASSEVLVGTEAFF
.	TRBV19	TRBJ1-6	CASSGPGSPLHF